The clone carrying this T cell receptor beta chain was observed a few times. Its target is unknown. The PCR ran on 60 Vbeta and 13 Jbeta primers. Produced via immunoSEQ multiplex PCR; TCRdb's table is partial and in-frame only. The sample lists 180,000 or so clones, under 9.5% seen once, with 1% to 1.5% in the top ten. These data are taken from a study of cytomegalovirus exposure and HLA in healthy donors. General study findings and limits: CMV antigen specificity was confirmed in vitro for a few CMV-associated chains. A list of roughly 160 TCR beta chains associated with cytomegalovirus was given.

This receptor was identified in a woman in her 30s in good health and CMV-seropositive. What was sequenced was PBMCs.

The CDR3 nucleotides read TGTGCCAGCAGCCCTACCGACAGGGGCTATGGCTACACCTTC. It specifies CASSPTDRGYGYTF. This chain uses TRBV7-2 with TRBJ1-2; TRBD1 matches at 8 bases. Germline loops: CDR1 SGHTA, CDR2 FQGNSA. The CDR3 is made up of 14 amino acids. V shed 5 bases, J shed 4 bases, and the junction held 6 bases outside the gene matches.